These 27 T cell receptor beta chains were all obtained from the same sample, sequenced in a study of T cell responses to AZD1222 COVID-19 vaccine. The repertoire was sequenced with immunoSEQ multiplex PCR; TCRdb's copy has only in-frame clones and lacks some. The sample contains just under 150,000 clones, roughly 89% of which appear only once. This sample comprised peripheral blood, obtained 28 days after the second AZD1222 dose. These receptors came from an adult who received the AZD1222 COVID-19 vaccine.

The V and J genes are TRBV9 and TRBJ1-2; D might be TRBD1 (6 bases). V was pared by 0 bases and J by 7 bases, with 16 bases between. Germline CDR1 and CDR2: SGDLS and YYNGEE. CDR3 length equals 15 residues. The chain's CDR3 is CASSVEIGGGAGYTF. DNA of the CDR3: TGTGCCAGCAGCGTAGAGATAGGCGGGGGCGCTGGCTACACCTTC.

The CDR3 DNA reads as TGTGCCAGCAGCCAAGTTGGACAGGGTCTTGGGTACTATGGCTACACCTTC. This gives the protein CASSQVGQGLGYYGYTF. V gene TRBV14 combines with J gene TRBJ1-2; 8 nucleotides agree with TRBD1. This CDR3 has 17 residues. Unmatched junction bases numbered 10, after V lost 1 base and J lost 3 bases. CDR1 and CDR2 (germline): SGHDN, FVKESK.

This clone was seen a single time. The chain uses TRBV5-6 and TRBJ2-2; no clear D gene. V was shortened by 0 bases and J by 15 bases, with 12 bases between the two germline ends. Germline values: CDR1 SGHDT, CDR2 YYEEEE. This CDR3 is built from 12 residues. For the CDR3, the DNA is TGTGCCAGCAGCTTGGACGGCAGAATGATGTTTTTT. It codes for CASSLDGRMMFF.

This clone appeared once. The chain recombines TRBV15 with TRBJ1-1, with D maybe TRBD1 (6 bases). Per germline, CDR1 LNHNV and CDR2 YYDKDF (reference sequence). This CDR3 is 17 amino acids long. The V and J ends lost 0 bases and 0 bases respectively, with 14 bases between them. The CDR3 nucleotides read TGTGCCACCAGCAGAGATAGGGAGGCAGGGGTGAACACTGAAGCTTTCTTT. As protein: CATSRDREAGVNTEAFF.

For the CDR3, the DNA is TGTGCCAGCATCGGGGGCTTCGATGGAAACACCATATATTTT. Translation gives CASIGGFDGNTIYF. V is TRBV6-4 and J is TRBJ1-3; possible D gene TRBD1, 6 bases. The V gene lost 7 bases and the J gene lost 3 bases, with 13 bases spanning the gap. The CDR3 runs 14 residues. The germline V gene encodes CDR1 MRHNA and CDR2 SNTAGT.

The chain uses TRBV15 and TRBJ1-2, with D possibly matching TRBD1 (5 bases). This CDR3 is built from 11 residues. The ends were cut back, 10 bases at V and 6 bases at J, with 12 bases in the middle. Germline lookup yields CDR1 LNHNV and CDR2 YYDKDF (reference sequence). The CDR3 DNA sequence: TGTGCCATCCAGGGTAGCGATGGCTACACCTTC. It translates to CAIQGSDGYTF.

The V gene is TRBV2, the J gene TRBJ1-4; a possible D gene is TRBD1 (5 bases). The CDR3 spans 16 residues. With 5 bases removed from V and 3 bases from J, the gap between germline ends came to 16 bases. Looked up from germline, CDR1 is SNHLY and CDR2 is FYNNEI. CDR3 nucleotide sequence: TGTGCCAGCAGTTCCGGCAGGGTAGTAGCTAATGAAAAACTGTTTTTT. It translates to CASSSGRVVANEKLFF.

The chain couples TRBV5-5 to TRBJ2-3; 10 nucleotides agree with TRBD2. CDR3 size: 18 residues. The ends lost 3 bases at V and 0 bases at J; junction bases unmatched: 10. CDR1 and CDR2 (germline): SGHKS, YYEKEE (reference sequence). For the CDR3, the DNA is TGTGCCAGCAGCTGGGGACTAGCGAAGCCTTCTAGCACAGATACGCAGTATTTT. This codes for CASSWGLAKPSSTDTQYF.

The chain carries TRBV30 and TRBJ1-2, with D possibly TRBD1 on 5 matching bases. Trimming removed 0 bases at V and 5 bases at J, with 19 bases between. The CDR3 has 16 amino acids. Germline values: CDR1 GTSNPN, CDR2 SVGIG (reference sequence). CDR3: CAWSVPTAGRVYGYTF. CDR3 bases: TGTGCCTGGAGTGTACCCACGGCTGGCAGGGTATATGGCTACACCTTC.

The J gene is TRBJ2-3, the V gene TRBV7-3; D is unclear. The CDR3 has 15 amino acids. Germline loops: CDR1 SGHTA, CDR2 FQGTGA. V was shortened by 8 bases and J by 1 base, with 16 bases between the two germline ends. CDR3 sequence: CASATSGLGTDTQYF. CDR3 sequence (DNA): TGTGCCAGCGCAACTTCGGGCTTGGGCACAGATACGCAGTATTTT.

The chain joins TRBV4-2 to TRBJ2-7, with D maybe TRBD1 (8 bases). The V gene lost 0 bases and the J gene lost 0 bases, with 15 bases spanning the gap. This CDR3 region has 17 residues. Germline V gene sequence: CDR1 LGHNA, CDR2 YNFKEQ. The CDR3 nucleotides read TGTGCCAGCAGCCAAGAGGGGAGGGACAGGAGCTCCTACGAGCAGTACTTC. It yields the protein CASSQEGRDRSSYEQYF.

The genes are TRBV19 and TRBJ1-5; possibly TRBD1 for D (5 bases). Looked up from germline, CDR1 is LNHDA and CDR2 is SQIVND (reference sequence). CDR3 length: 16 amino acids. V was cut by 5 bases and J by 2 bases, with 16 bases left in between. The DNA for the CDR3 is TGTGCCAGTAGTTTCTACCCGGGACGGGGCAATCAGCCCCAGCATTTT. Amino acids: CASSFYPGRGNQPQHF.

The V and J genes are TRBV7-7 and TRBJ2-1; TRBD2 aligns across 9 bases. The CDR3 loop spans 16 amino acids. CDR1 is SSHAT, CDR2 FNYEAQ, per germline (reference sequence). V shed 1 base, J shed 2 bases, and the junction held 3 bases outside the gene matches. In DNA form, the CDR3 reads TGTGCCAGCAGCTTAGGTAGCGGGGGACCCTACAATGAGCAGTTCTTC. This codes for CASSLGSGGPYNEQFF.

V gene TRBV7-2 combines with J gene TRBJ1-2; 11 nucleotides agree with TRBD1. Per the germline V gene, CDR1 is SGHTA and CDR2 is FQGNSA. The trim removed 4 bases at V and 8 bases at J, leaving 6 bases unmatched. This CDR3 is built from 14 residues. The DNA of the CDR3 is TGTGCCAGCAGCTCCCGGGACAGGGGGGTAGGCTACACCTTC. Its protein is CASSSRDRGVGYTF.

This clone has a single count. This sequence joins TRBV6-5 and TRBJ1-2; no clear D. The germline CDR1 and CDR2 sequences are MNHEY and SVGAGI. V was shortened by 6 bases and J by 8 bases, with 10 bases between the two germline ends. The CDR3 contains 11 residues. CDR3 protein: CASSNGPGYTF. CDR3 nucleotide sequence: TGTGCCAGCAGCAACGGGCCGGGCTACACCTTC.

This clone was counted a single time. The chain links TRBV19 to TRBJ2-1, with D tentatively TRBD2 (6 bases). CDR3 size: 11 residues. Germline V gene sequence: CDR1 LNHDA, CDR2 SQIVND (reference sequence). V was shortened by 5 bases and J by 12 bases, with 11 bases between the two germline ends. The DNA of the CDR3 is TGTGCCAGTAGTGTACGGGAGTGGCAGTTCTTC. This translates into CASSVREWQFF.

The V call is TRBV6-6, the J call TRBJ2-1; D is ambiguous. Trimming left V 0 bases short and J 3 bases short, with 12 bases between. Germline lookup yields CDR1 MNHNY and CDR2 SVGAGI (reference sequence). The CDR3 consists of 16 residues. CDR3 in amino acids: CASSYSTSRFYNEQFF. CDR3 nucleotide sequence: TGTGCCAGCAGTTACTCGACGTCCAGGTTCTACAATGAGCAGTTCTTC.

The CDR3 DNA is TGTGCCAGCAGTTCTCCCGACCGAAGCAGCACCATATATTTT. This translates into CASSSPDRSSTIYF. This chain connects TRBV28 to TRBJ1-3; D is unclear. This CDR3 spans 14 amino acids. V was pared by 4 bases and J by 9 bases, with 16 bases between. Germline CDR1 and CDR2: MDHEN and SYDVKM.

This clone was seen only a few times. The chain employs TRBV7-8 and TRBJ1-2; 9 bases fit TRBD1. Trimming took 0 bases from V and 8 from J; bases not matched to a gene: 7. This CDR3 region has 15 residues. Germline V CDR1 and CDR2: SGHVS, FQNEAQ. CDR3 protein: CASSLAAQGALGYTF. The DNA for the CDR3 is TGTGCCAGCAGCTTAGCAGCACAGGGGGCGCTAGGCTACACCTTC.

This clone occurred a few times. J is TRBJ1-1 and V is TRBV7-8, with D possibly being TRBD1 (6 bases). Germline CDR1 and CDR2: SGHVS and FQNEAQ. This CDR3 contains 12 residues. V was clipped by 1 base and J by 11 bases, with 11 bases between them. CDR3: CASSLDQGNAFF. CDR3 in DNA: TGTGCCAGCAGCTTAGACCAGGGGAATGCTTTCTTT.

The V and J genes are TRBV4-1 and TRBJ1-2; D ambiguous. CDR3 length: 14 amino acids. From germline, CDR1 is MGHRA and CDR2 YSYEKL. Trimming took 3 bases from V and 2 from J, leaving 10 bases between them. Written as DNA, the CDR3 is TGCGCCAGCAGCCATGATCTAGGCAACTATGGCTACACCTTC. Protein: CASSHDLGNYGYTF.

The V and J genes are TRBV4-2 and TRBJ2-3; D remains ambiguous. Looked up from germline, CDR1 is LGHNA and CDR2 is YNFKEQ. The V and J ends lost 0 bases and 7 bases respectively, with 8 bases between them. This CDR3 has 13 amino acids. The CDR3 spells CASSQDLPNTQYF. As DNA, the CDR3 is TGTGCCAGCAGCCAAGACCTCCCGAATACGCAGTATTTT.

The chain is built from TRBV7-2 and TRBJ2-1; 8 nucleotides match TRBD2. Germline trimming cut 3 bases from V and 7 bases from J; bases unmatched to any gene: 8. The germline V gene has CDR1 SGHTA and CDR2 FQGNSA. The CDR3 totals 15 residues. This CDR3 reads CASSFWTSTRNEQFF. Here the CDR3 DNA reads TGTGCCAGCAGCTTCTGGACTAGCACCAGGAATGAGCAGTTCTTC.

This sequence joins TRBV2 and TRBJ2-1; 9 bases fit TRBD2. V gave up 5 bases and J gave up 7 bases; unmatched junction bases: 3. In germline, CDR1 is SNHLY, CDR2 FYNNEI. The CDR3 contains 13 residues. This CDR3 reads CASSSTSGNEQFF. DNA for the CDR3: TGTGCCAGCAGTTCGACTAGCGGAAATGAGCAGTTCTTC.

This chain joins TRBV19 and TRBJ1-1; D is possibly TRBD1 (5 bases). Germline CDR1 reads LNHDA; CDR2 reads SQIVND (reference sequence). This CDR3 comprises 14 residues. Trimming took off 7 bases at V and 1 base at J, with 13 bases between the two ends. The CDR3 loop is CASKLGRGNTEAFF. CDR3 bases: TGTGCCAGTAAATTGGGACGGGGGAACACTGAAGCTTTCTTT.

The J gene is TRBJ1-1, the V gene TRBV7-2; 7 bases are a match to TRBD1. The length of the CDR3 is 18 residues. The V segment lost 5 bases and the J segment 6 bases; nucleotides outside the gene matches: 21. Per the germline V gene, CDR1 is SGHTA and CDR2 is FQGNSA. CDR3 nucleotides: TGTGCCAGCAGCCCGGGGGGGATATACAGGGGACGGGGCGCTGAAGCTTTCTTT. It translates to CASSPGGIYRGRGAEAFF.

The chain has TRBV28 and TRBJ1-4; TRBD1 matches at 8 bases. The CDR3 is 14 amino acids. V was pared by 7 bases and J by 5 bases, with 6 bases of the junction left unmatched. CDR1 MDHEN and CDR2 SYDVKM come from the germline V gene. The CDR3 DNA is TGTGCCAGCACAGGGGGCGCATCCAATGAAAAACTGTTTTTT. Its protein product is CASTGGASNEKLFF.